Sequencing of this TCR beta chain was carried out in a study of PD-1 blockade in classical Hodgkin lymphoma. The sample's time point: cycle 4 day 1 (C4D1), after six to seven weeks of nivolumab. With no exception, relapse followed autologous stem cell transplantation in all patients, and brentuximab vedotin exposure varied. V lost 0 bases and J 4 bases, leaving 9 bases between the germline ends. CDR3 length: 14 residues. Germline V CDR1 and CDR2: MGHRA, YSYEKL. Study-wide findings and caveats: Baseline diversity resembling that of newly diagnosed patients was seen in complete responders. Although disease activity or prior therapy may be involved, causes of the repertoire differences remain undefined.

This clone was seen more than once but under ten times. What it binds is not known. Data came from immunoSEQ multiplex PCR; TCRdb stores just in-frame clones and leaves some out. The table has around 60,000 clones, around 94% seen once. Sequenced material: peripheral blood mononuclear cells (PBMCs), taken before the fourth cycle of nivolumab. The receptor's source is a human donor with classical Hodgkin lymphoma. The chain has TRBV4-1 and TRBJ1-2; D ambiguous. The CDR3 DNA reads TGCGCCAGCAGCCAAGATAACCCAGTCTATGGCTACACCTTC. It encodes CASSQDNPVYGYTF.